This T cell receptor beta chain comes out of a study of blood T cell repertoires in COVID-19. The CDR3 has 16 residues. With V trimmed by 5 bases and J by 6 bases, 13 bases remained unmatched. Germline values: CDR1 LNHDA, CDR2 SQIVND (reference sequence). The assay was immunoSEQ multiplex PCR, and TCRdb's table has in-frame clones only and misses some. The data show roughly 100,000 clones, approximately 88% seen once. The material sequenced was peripheral blood. This receptor was obtained from a woman aged 55-75 years with acute or convalescent COVID-19. The chain has TRBV19 and TRBJ2-7, with 10 bases lining up with TRBD1. CDR3 nucleotide sequence: TGTGCCAGTAGTGTTACCTCCGGGACAGGGGTGTTCGAGCAGTACTTC. Residues: CASSVTSGTGVFEQYF.